The sequence of this TCR beta chain was determined in a study of control samples from healthy donors and cancer patients. Germline CDR1 reads MDHEN; CDR2 reads SYDVKM. Between the trimmed V and J ends, which lost 3 bases and 0 bases, there was a span of 6 bases. The CDR3 is 14 amino acids. Repertoires were generated with immunoSEQ multiplex PCR, while TCRdb's copy carries only in-frame clones and drops some. The table shows approximately 30,000 clones, with 80% to 90% occurring only once. This chain links TRBV28 with TRBJ2-4; D not certain. Sequencing was performed on PBMCs. The source is a middle-aged woman with lung cancer. This CDR3 is CASSFGLAKNIQYF. For the CDR3, the DNA is TGTGCCAGCAGTTTTGGGCTAGCCAAAAACATTCAGTACTTC.